This T cell receptor beta chain stems from a study of B cell selection in AIRE deficiency. V was trimmed by 4 bases and J by 1 base, leaving 14 bases between them. The CDR3 sequence is 15 residues long. Per the germline V gene, CDR1 is MNHEY and CDR2 is SVGAGI. Concerning this clone: The antigen is undetermined.

Measured with immunoSEQ multiplex PCR; TCRdb has only the in-frame clones, and not every one. The data hold fewer than 25,000 clones, with about nine tenths observed a single time. Regulatory T cells were sorted as CD4+CD25hiCD127low/negative. Control samples were from healthy, unrelated donors. Study-level results: Shared Treg sequences had shorter CDR3s, biased toward rearrangements with few non-templated insertions. With only TCRbeta sequenced, approximately 37% of shared healthy Treg sequences overlapped Tconv. About 31% of healthy-donor shared Treg TCRbeta sequences appeared in patient Tconv cells.

The receptor was derived from a human donor in good health. The sample consisted of CD4+CD25+ Tregs sorted from PBMCs. This chain uses TRBV6-5 with TRBJ2-7, with D possibly being TRBD1 (5 bases). CDR3 protein: CASSSRTSTSYEQYF. The CDR3 nucleotides are TGTGCCAGCAGTTCAAGGACAAGCACATCCTACGAGCAGTACTTC.